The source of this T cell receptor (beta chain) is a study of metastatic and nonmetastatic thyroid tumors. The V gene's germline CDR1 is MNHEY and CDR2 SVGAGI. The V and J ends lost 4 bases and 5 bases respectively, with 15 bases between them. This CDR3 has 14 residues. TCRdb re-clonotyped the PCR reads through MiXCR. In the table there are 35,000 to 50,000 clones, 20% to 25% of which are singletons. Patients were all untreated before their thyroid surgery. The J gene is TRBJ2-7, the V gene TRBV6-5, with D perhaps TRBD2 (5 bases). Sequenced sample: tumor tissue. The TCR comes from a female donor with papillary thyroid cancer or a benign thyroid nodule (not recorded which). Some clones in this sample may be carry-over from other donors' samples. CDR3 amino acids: CASSFAGSLNEQYF. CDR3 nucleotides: TGTGCCAGCAGTTTTGCGGGTTCCCTGAACGAGCAGTACTTC.